This T cell receptor beta chain was recovered during a study of blood T cells in healthy people across ages. Whole-study context: Per two T cells, template switching captured roughly one barcoded beta molecule.

A J-beta primer mix and a sample-barcoded 5' primer were used in a second PCR of about 7 to 12 cycles. TCRdb re-called the 5' RACE reads with MiXCR, one entry per CDR3 protein. The sample consists of approximately 900,000 distinct CDR3 sequences, roughly 43% of them appearing once. Source material: blood. This clonotype was sampled from a man aged 25-45 years in good health.

CDR3 residues: CASSDPEAGPLSGANVLTF. In DNA, the CDR3 is TGTGCCAGCAGTGATCCGGAGGCGGGACCCCTTTCTGGGGCCAACGTCCTGACTTTC. The V gene is TRBV25-1, the J gene TRBJ2-6, with a weak D call TRBD2 (6 bases). The CDR3 is 19 amino acids. Germline V gives CDR1 MGHDK, CDR2 SYGVNS. Trimming left V 3 bases short and J 1 base short, with 19 bases between.